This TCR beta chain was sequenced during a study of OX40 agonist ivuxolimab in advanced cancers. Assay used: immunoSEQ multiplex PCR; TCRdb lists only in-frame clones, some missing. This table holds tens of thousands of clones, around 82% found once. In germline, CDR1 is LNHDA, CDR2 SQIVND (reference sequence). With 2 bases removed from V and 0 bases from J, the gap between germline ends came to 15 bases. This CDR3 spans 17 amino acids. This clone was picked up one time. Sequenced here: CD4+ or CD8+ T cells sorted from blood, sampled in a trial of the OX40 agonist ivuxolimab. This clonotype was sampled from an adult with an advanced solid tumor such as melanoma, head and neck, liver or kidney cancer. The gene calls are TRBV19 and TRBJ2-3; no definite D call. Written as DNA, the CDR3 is TGTGCCAGTAGTATACCACCCCCCCATACTAGCACAGATACGCAGTATTTT. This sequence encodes CASSIPPPHTSTDTQYF.